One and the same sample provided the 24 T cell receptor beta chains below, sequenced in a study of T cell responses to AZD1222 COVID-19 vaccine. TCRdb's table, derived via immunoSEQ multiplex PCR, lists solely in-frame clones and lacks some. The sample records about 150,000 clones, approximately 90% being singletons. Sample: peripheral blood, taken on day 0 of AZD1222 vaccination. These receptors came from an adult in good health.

The chain's CDR3 is CASSILPATTTNEKLFF. The CDR3 DNA follows: TGTGCCAGTAGTATATTGCCGGCTACCACAACTAATGAAAAACTGTTTTTT. The V gene is TRBV19, the J gene TRBJ1-4, with unresolved D. Trimming took off 2 bases at V and 0 bases at J, with 13 bases between the two ends. The CDR3 contains 17 residues. Germline loops: CDR1 LNHDA, CDR2 SQIVND (reference sequence).

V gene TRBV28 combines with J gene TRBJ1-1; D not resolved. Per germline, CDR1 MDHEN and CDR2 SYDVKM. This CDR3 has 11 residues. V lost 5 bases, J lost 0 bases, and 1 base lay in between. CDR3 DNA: TGTGCCAGCAGTGTGAACACTGAAGCTTTCTTT. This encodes CASSVNTEAFF.

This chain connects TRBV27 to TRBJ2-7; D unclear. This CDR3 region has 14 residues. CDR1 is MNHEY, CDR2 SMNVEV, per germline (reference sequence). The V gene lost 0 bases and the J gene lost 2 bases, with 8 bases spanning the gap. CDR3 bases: TGTGCCAGCAGTTTATCTGAAGGGACCTACGAGCAGTACTTC. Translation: CASSLSEGTYEQYF.

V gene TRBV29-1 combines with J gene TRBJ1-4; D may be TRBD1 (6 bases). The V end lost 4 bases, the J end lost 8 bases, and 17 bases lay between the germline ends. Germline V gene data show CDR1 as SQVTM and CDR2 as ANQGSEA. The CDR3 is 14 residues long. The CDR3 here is CSVVTGTSSEKLFF. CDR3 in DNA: TGCAGCGTTGTTACCGGGACATCTTCGGAAAAACTGTTTTTT.

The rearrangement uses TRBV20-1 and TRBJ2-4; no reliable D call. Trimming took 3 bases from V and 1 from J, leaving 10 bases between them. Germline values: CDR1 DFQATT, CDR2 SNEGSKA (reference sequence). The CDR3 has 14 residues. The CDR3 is CSASPRTAKNIQYF. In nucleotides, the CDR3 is TGCAGTGCTAGTCCTCGAACGGCCAAAAACATTCAGTACTTC.

CDR3: CASSSGTSVYNEQFF. The CDR3 nucleotides are TGTGCCAGTAGTTCCGGGACTAGCGTCTACAATGAGCAGTTCTTC. The rearrangement links TRBV19 to TRBJ2-1, with 10 positions matching TRBD2. The CDR3 is made up of 15 amino acids. The germline CDR1 and CDR2 sequences are LNHDA and SQIVND (reference sequence). Losses at the gene ends were 5 bases for V and 3 bases for J; bases not matched to a gene: 4.

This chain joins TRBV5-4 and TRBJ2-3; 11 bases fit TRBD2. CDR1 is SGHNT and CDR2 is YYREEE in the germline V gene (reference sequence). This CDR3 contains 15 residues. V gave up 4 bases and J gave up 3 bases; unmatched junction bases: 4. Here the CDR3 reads CASSTSGRGTDTQYF. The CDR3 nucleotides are TGTGCCAGCAGCACTAGCGGGAGAGGTACAGATACGCAGTATTTT.

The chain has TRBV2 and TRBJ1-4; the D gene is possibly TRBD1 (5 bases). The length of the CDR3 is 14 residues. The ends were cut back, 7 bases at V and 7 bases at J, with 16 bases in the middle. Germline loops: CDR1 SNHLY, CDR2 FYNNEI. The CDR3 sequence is CASIPGTRSEKLFF. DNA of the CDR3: TGTGCCAGCATACCCGGGACCAGAAGTGAAAAACTGTTTTTT.

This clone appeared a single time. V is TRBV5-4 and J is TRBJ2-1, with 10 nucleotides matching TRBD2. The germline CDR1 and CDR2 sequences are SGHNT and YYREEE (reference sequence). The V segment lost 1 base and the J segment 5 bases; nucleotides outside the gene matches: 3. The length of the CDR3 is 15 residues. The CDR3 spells CASSLSSGSNNEQFF. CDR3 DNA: TGTGCCAGCAGCTTGTCTAGCGGGAGTAACAATGAGCAGTTCTTC. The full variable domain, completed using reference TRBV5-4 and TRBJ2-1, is ETGVTQSPTHLIKTRGQQVTLRCSSQSGHNTVSWYQQALGQGPQFIFQYYREEENGRGNFPPRFSGLQFPNYSSELNVNALELDDSALYLCASSLSSGSNNEQFFGPGTRLTVL.

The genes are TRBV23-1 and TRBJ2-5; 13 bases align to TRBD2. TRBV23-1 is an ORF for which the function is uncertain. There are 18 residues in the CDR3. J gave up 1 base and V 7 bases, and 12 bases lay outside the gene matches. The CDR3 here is CASTPGLAGEGLQETQYF. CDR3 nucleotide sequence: TGCGCCAGCACCCCAGGACTAGCGGGAGAGGGGCTCCAAGAGACCCAGTACTTC.

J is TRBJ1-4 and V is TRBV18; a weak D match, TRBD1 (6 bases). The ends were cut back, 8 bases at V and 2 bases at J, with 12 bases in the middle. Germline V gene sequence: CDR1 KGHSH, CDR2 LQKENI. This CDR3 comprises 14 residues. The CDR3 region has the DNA TGTGCCAGCACCCTAGGGGGGACTAATGAAAAACTGTTTTTT. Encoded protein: CASTLGGTNEKLFF.

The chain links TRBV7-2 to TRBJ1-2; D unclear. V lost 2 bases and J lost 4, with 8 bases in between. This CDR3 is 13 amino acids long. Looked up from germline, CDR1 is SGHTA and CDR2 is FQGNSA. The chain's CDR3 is CASSLSLSYGYTF. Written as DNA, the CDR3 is TGTGCCAGCAGCTTATCGTTAAGCTATGGCTACACCTTC.

The CDR3 region has the DNA TGTGCCAGTAGCGGGGGGTCCAATGAGCAGTTCTTC. Translated: CASSGGSNEQFF. This sequence joins TRBV19 and TRBJ2-1; 7 bases match TRBD2. V shed 6 bases and J 6 bases; nucleotides not matched to a gene: 2. Germline CDR1 reads LNHDA; CDR2 reads SQIVND (reference sequence). This CDR3 contains 12 residues.

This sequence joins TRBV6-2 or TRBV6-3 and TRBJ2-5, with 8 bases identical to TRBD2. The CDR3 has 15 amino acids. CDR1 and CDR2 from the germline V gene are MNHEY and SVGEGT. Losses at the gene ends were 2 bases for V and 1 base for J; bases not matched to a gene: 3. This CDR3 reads CASSYAGGLQETQYF. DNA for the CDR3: TGTGCCAGCAGTTACGCGGGAGGCCTCCAAGAGACCCAGTACTTC.

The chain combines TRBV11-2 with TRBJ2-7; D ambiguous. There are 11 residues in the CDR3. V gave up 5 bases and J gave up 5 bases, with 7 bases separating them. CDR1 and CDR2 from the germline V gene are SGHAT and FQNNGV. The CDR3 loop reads CASSLNHEQYF. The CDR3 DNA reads TGTGCCAGCAGCCTCAACCACGAGCAGTACTTC.

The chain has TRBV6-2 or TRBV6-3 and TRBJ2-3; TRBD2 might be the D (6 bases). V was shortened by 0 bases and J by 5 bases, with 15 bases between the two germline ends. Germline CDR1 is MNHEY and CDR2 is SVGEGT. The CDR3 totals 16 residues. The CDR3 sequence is CASSYSAGGGVDTQYF. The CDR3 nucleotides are TGTGCCAGCAGTTACTCCGCCGGTGGAGGGGTAGATACGCAGTATTTT.

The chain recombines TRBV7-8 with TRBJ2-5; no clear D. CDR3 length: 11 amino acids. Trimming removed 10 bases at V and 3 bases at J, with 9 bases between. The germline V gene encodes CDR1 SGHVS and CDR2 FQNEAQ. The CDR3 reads CATMREETQYF. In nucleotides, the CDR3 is TGTGCCACCATGAGAGAAGAGACCCAGTACTTC.

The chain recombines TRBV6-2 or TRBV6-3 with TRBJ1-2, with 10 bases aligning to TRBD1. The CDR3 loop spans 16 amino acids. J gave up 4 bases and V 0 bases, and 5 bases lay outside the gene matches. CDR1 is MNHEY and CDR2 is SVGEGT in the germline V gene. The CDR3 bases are TGTGCCAGCAGTTACTCGGGGACAGGGGCGATCTATGGCTACACCTTC. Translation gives CASSYSGTGAIYGYTF.

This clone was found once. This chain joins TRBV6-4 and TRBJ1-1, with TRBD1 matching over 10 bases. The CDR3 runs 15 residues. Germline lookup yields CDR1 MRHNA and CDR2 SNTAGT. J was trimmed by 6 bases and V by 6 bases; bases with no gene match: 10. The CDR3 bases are TGTGCCAGCAGGAGATCCGGGACAGGGGTATCTGAAGCTTTCTTT. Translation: CASRRSGTGVSEAFF.

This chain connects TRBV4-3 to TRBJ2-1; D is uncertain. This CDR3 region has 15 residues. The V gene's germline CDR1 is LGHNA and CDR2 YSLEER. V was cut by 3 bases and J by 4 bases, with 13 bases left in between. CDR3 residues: CASSHRLSQYNEQFF. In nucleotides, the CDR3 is TGCGCCAGCAGCCATAGGTTAAGCCAGTACAATGAGCAGTTCTTC.

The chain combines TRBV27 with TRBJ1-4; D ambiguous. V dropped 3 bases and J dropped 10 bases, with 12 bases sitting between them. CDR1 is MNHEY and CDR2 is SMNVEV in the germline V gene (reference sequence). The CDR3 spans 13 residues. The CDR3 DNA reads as TGTGCCAGCAGTTTGTGGGGTATTGGAAAACTGTTTTTT. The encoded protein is CASSLWGIGKLFF.

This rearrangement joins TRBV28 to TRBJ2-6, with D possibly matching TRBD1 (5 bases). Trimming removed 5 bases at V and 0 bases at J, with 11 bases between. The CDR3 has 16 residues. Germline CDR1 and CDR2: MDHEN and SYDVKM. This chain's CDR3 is CASSKTAYSGANVLTF. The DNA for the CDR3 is TGTGCCAGCAGTAAGACAGCTTACTCTGGGGCCAACGTCCTGACTTTC.

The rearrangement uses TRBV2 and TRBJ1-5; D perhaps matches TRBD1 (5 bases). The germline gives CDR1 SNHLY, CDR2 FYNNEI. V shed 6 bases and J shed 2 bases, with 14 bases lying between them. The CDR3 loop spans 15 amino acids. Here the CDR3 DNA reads TGTGCCAGCAGCCCCATGTCGGGGGGCAATCAGCCCCAGCATTTT. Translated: CASSPMSGGNQPQHF.

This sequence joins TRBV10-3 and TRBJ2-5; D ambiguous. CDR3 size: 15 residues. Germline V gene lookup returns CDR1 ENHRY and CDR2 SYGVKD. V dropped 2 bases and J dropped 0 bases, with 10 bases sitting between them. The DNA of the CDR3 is TGTGCCATCAGTGAGGAATTTGCCTACCAAGAGACCCAGTACTTC. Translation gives CAISEEFAYQETQYF.